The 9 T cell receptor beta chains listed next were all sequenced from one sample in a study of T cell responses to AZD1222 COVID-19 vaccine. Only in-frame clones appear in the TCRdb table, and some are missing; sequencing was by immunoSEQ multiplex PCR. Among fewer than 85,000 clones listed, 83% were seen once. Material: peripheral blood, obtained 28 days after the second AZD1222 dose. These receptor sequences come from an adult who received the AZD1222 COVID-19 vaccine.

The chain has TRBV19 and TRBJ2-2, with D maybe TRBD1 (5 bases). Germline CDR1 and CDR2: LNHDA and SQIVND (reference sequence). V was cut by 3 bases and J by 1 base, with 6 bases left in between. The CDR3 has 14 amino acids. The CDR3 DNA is TGTGCCAGTAGTATGACAGTGAACACCGGGGAGCTGTTTTTT. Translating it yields CASSMTVNTGELFF.

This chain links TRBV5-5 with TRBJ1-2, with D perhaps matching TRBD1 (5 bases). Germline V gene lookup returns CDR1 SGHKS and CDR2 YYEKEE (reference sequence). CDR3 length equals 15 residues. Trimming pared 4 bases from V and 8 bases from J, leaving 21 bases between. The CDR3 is CASSPGRNTRSGYTF. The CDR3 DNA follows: TGTGCCAGCAGCCCAGGGAGGAATACAAGGAGCGGCTACACCTTC.

This CDR3 reads CASSLAFSEYNEQFF. CDR3 nucleotides: TGTGCCAGCAGCTTAGCCTTTAGCGAGTACAATGAGCAGTTCTTC. V and J are TRBV7-9 and TRBJ2-1; D is perhaps TRBD2 (5 bases). V lost 0 bases and J 4 bases, leaving 10 bases between the germline ends. There are 15 residues in the CDR3. The V gene's germline CDR1 is SEHNR and CDR2 FQNEAQ (reference sequence).

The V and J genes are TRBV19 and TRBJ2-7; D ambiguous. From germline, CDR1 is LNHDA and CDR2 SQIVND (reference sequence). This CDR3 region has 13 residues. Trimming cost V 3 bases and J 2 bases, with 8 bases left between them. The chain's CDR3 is CASSIVWAYEQYF. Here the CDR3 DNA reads TGTGCCAGTAGTATTGTATGGGCCTACGAGCAGTACTTC.

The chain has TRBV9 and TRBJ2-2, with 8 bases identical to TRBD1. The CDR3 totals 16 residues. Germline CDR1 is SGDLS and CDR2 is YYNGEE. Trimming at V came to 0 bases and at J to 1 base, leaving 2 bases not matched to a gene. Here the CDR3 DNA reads TGTGCCAGCAGCGTAGCGGGGACAGGGAACACCGGGGAGCTGTTTTTT. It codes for CASSVAGTGNTGELFF. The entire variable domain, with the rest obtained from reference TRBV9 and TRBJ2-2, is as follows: DSGVTQTPKHLITATGQRVTLRCSPRSGDLSVYWYQQSLDQGLQFLIQYYNGEERAKGNILERFSAQQFPDLHSELNLSSLELGDSALYFCASSVAGTGNTGELFFGEGSRLTVL.

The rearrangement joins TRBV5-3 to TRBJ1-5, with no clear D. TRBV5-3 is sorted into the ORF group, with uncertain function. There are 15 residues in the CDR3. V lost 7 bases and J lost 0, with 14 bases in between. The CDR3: CARLGTTYSNQPQHF. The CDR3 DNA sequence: TGTGCCAGACTCGGCACTACCTATAGCAATCAGCCCCAGCATTTT.

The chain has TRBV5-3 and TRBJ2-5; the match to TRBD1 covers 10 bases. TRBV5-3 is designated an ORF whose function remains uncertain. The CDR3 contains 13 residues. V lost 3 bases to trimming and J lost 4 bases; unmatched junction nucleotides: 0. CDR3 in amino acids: CARSWTGGETQYF. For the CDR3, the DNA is TGTGCCAGAAGCTGGACAGGGGGAGAGACCCAGTACTTC.

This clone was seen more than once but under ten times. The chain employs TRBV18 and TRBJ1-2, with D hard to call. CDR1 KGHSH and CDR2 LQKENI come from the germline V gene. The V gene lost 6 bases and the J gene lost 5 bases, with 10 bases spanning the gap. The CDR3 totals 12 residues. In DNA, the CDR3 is TGTGCCAGCTCCACCCCCGGGTATGGCTACACCTTC. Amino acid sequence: CASSTPGYGYTF. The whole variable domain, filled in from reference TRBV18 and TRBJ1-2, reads NAGVMQNPRHLVRRRGQEARLRCSPMKGHSHVYWYRQLPEEGLKFMVYLQKENIIDESGMPKERFSAEFPKEGPSILRIQQVVRGDSAAYFCASSTPGYGYTFGSGTRLTVV.

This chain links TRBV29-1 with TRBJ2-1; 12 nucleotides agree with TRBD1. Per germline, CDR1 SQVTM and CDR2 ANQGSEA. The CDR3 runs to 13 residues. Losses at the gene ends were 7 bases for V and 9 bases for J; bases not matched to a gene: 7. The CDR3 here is CSDPGQGAGEQFF. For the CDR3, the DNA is TGCAGCGATCCGGGACAGGGGGCTGGTGAGCAGTTCTTC.